This T cell receptor beta chain comes out of a study of T cell clusters in autoimmune cytopenias. The CDR3 totals 14 residues. Germline lookup yields CDR1 MNHEY and CDR2 SVGAGI. Notes on this clonotype: The antigen is not known.

Study-wide results and limits: No cluster-lack signature appeared between secondary cytopenia and chronic lymphocytic leukemia patients, apparently due to lymphoma masking. Physiological T cell clusters of healthy donors were apparently absent in primary autoimmune cytopenia patients. TRB repertoire shifts in secondary cytopenia and chronic lymphocytic leukemia mostly reflected lymphoma, not autoimmunity.

TRB was amplified by touch-down multiplex PCR, primer pools A and B combined. No DNA is given; TCRdb re-called the multiplex PCR reads and lists each CDR3 protein once. Here the sample table reports approximately 4,000 distinct CDR3 sequences. Each sample's input was approximately 270 ng genomic DNA, some 40,000 genome equivalents. V and J are TRBV6-5 and TRBJ2-7; TCRdb designates TRBD1, a call that cannot be tested without DNA. Sequencing was done on a sample of peripheral blood. The sequence derives from a human donor with an autoimmune cytopenia or autoimmune hepatitis (not recorded which). The CDR3 protein is CASSISGGIYEQYF.